This T cell receptor beta chain came from a study of post-analysis software for immune sequencing data. At the level of the study: Progressive-relapsing, secondary progressive and relapsing-remitting multiple sclerosis were among the disease courses included.

Comment on this clonotype: Its antigen is unidentified.

cDNA libraries of TCR beta carried unique molecular identifiers. TCRdb ran MiXCR on the PCR reads and lists one entry per CDR3 protein. This table has hundreds of thousands of distinct CDR3 sequences, around 27% appearing once. Study-wide results and limits: The study found TRBV5-6, TRBV5-1 and TRBV20-1 among five or six TRBV segments more frequent in patients than controls.

This CDR3 contains 14 residues. Germline values: CDR1 MDHEN, CDR2 SYDVKM. The receptor's source is a girl aged 5-17 years with multiple sclerosis. The chain is built from TRBV28 and TRBJ2-5; D is uncertain. The DNA end is a closer match to TRBJ2-7, so the J assignment may be wrong. Sequencing was done on a sample of blood. CDR3: CASNPPDGWHEQYF. The CDR3 DNA sequence: TGTGCCAGCAATCCTCCCGATGGCTGGCACGAGCAGTACTTC.